These 15 T cell receptor beta chains were all obtained from the same sample, sequenced in a study of blood T cell repertoires in COVID-19. Sequencing used immunoSEQ multiplex PCR; TCRdb keeps in-frame clones, though not all of them. The sample lists roughly 25,000 clones; about nine tenths were seen once. The sequencing sample was made of peripheral blood. These receptors were taken from a woman aged 80 or older with acute or convalescent COVID-19.

J is TRBJ1-1 and V is TRBV3-1 (or the pseudogene TRBV3-2); 7 nucleotides line up with TRBD1. The junction had 7 bases not matched to a gene; V was cut back by 2 bases and J by 1 base. The CDR3 sequence is 16 residues long. Germline assignment: CDR1 LGHDT and CDR2 YNNKEL (reference sequence). This CDR3 reads CASSQFFRGANTEAFF. DNA for the CDR3: TGTGCCAGCAGCCAATTTTTCAGGGGGGCGAACACTGAAGCTTTCTTT.

V gene TRBV28 combines with J gene TRBJ2-2; D remains unclear. The CDR3 is 11 amino acids. CDR1 MDHEN and CDR2 SYDVKM come from the germline V gene. The V and J ends lost 7 bases and 8 bases respectively, with 8 bases between them. In nucleotides, the CDR3 is TGTGCCAGCACTGATAGAGGGGAGCTGTTTTTT. Translated, it gives CASTDRGELFF.

This chain connects TRBV3-1 (or the pseudogene TRBV3-2) to TRBJ1-4; D may be TRBD1 (5 bases). CDR1 is LGHDT, CDR2 YNNKEL, per germline (reference sequence). The CDR3 is 16 residues long. The V gene lost 0 bases and the J gene lost 0 bases, with 8 bases spanning the gap. The CDR3 spells CASSQDSGATNEKLFF. DNA of the CDR3: TGTGCCAGCAGCCAAGACTCGGGGGCAACTAATGAAAAACTGTTTTTT.

This chain connects TRBV7-2 to TRBJ2-4; possibly TRBD1 for D (7 bases). Germline-derived CDR1 and CDR2 are SGHTA and FQGNSA. The CDR3 covers 15 residues. With 8 bases removed from V and 6 bases from J, the gap between germline ends came to 20 bases. CDR3 DNA: TGTGCCAGCGGGCCACAAGCAGGGGGGACAAACATTCAGTACTTC. Translating gives CASGPQAGGTNIQYF.

V is TRBV7-9 and J is TRBJ2-7; maybe TRBD2 (5 bases). The germline V gene has CDR1 SEHNR and CDR2 FQNEAQ (reference sequence). Trimming stripped 0 bases from V and 2 bases from J, with 20 bases between. This CDR3 contains 18 residues. The CDR3 DNA reads as TGTGCCAGCAGCTTAGCCCACCTCACAGCGGACCGAGCCTACGAGCAGTACTTC. It codes for CASSLAHLTADRAYEQYF.

The chain is built from TRBV7-8 and TRBJ2-7, with 7 bases aligning to TRBD1. The germline gives CDR1 SGHVS, CDR2 FQNEAQ. This CDR3 region has 16 residues. With V trimmed by 5 bases and J by 1 base, 11 bases remained unmatched. CDR3 DNA sequence: TGTGCCAGCAGCCATACCGGGACAGTAATTTCCTACGAGCAGTACTTC. Encoded protein: CASSHTGTVISYEQYF.

This chain joins TRBV5-4 and TRBJ2-7, with D possibly matching TRBD1 (7 bases). The germline CDR1 and CDR2 sequences are SGHNT and YYREEE (reference sequence). The CDR3 totals 16 residues. Trimming shortened V by 4 bases and J by 1 base, and 18 bases separated the two germline ends. CDR3 coding DNA: TGTGCCAGCAGCCTCCAGGGGGGTACTCGATCCTACGAGCAGTACTTC. Protein sequence: CASSLQGGTRSYEQYF. Full variable domain (rest looked up from reference TRBV5-4 and TRBJ2-7): ETGVTQSPTHLIKTRGQQVTLRCSSQSGHNTVSWYQQALGQGPQFIFQYYREEENGRGNFPPRFSGLQFPNYSSELNVNALELDDSALYLCASSLQGGTRSYEQYFGPGTRLTVT.

V gene TRBV6-5 combines with J gene TRBJ2-7; D is perhaps TRBD2 (5 bases). The germline gives CDR1 MNHEY, CDR2 SVGAGI. V lost 2 bases to trimming and J lost 4 bases, with 18 bases between them. This CDR3 region has 16 residues. The CDR3 protein is CASSYPQGPGKYEQYF. The CDR3 DNA reads TGTGCCAGCAGTTACCCCCAAGGCCCGGGGAAGTACGAGCAGTACTTC.

This chain connects TRBV19 to TRBJ2-5, with 11 bases lining up with TRBD2. V lost 5 bases and J lost 6; bases outside the gene matches: 14. CDR3 length: 17 amino acids. In germline, CDR1 is LNHDA, CDR2 SQIVND (reference sequence). This CDR3 reads CASSPTPSGRPLQTQYF. The DNA of the CDR3 is TGTGCCAGTAGTCCTACACCTAGCGGGAGGCCCCTGCAGACCCAGTACTTC.

The chain joins TRBV18 to TRBJ1-1; TRBD1 matches 8 bases. V was pared by 3 bases and J by 0 bases, with 9 bases of the junction left unmatched. Germline V gene sequence: CDR1 KGHSH, CDR2 LQKENI. The CDR3 length is 17 residues. CDR3 sequence: CASSPRQGPGMNTEAFF. The CDR3 nucleotides read TGTGCCAGCTCACCCAGACAGGGGCCCGGCATGAACACTGAAGCTTTCTTT.

This chain links TRBV7-5 with TRBJ2-1; the table calls TRBD2, which could not be checked here. TRBV7-5 is a documented pseudogene. The CDR3 has 15 residues. The CDR3 loop reads CARSPLAGVYNEQFF. CDR3 in DNA: TGTGCCAGAAGCCCCCTAGCGGGGGTGTACAATGAGCAGTTCTTC.

The chain has TRBV27 and TRBJ1-1, with D unresolved. The CDR3 is 14 amino acids. The V end was cut by 8 bases, the J end by 2 bases, with 15 bases between. The germline gives CDR1 MNHEY, CDR2 SMNVEV (reference sequence). CDR3 DNA: TGTGCCAGCGCCCCCGGAGGGAGAAACACTGAAGCTTTCTTT. Protein: CASAPGGRNTEAFF.

The V gene is TRBV5-1, the J gene TRBJ2-3; TRBD2 matches 9 bases. Germline loops: CDR1 SGHRS, CDR2 YFSETQ. J lost 3 bases, V lost 4 bases, and 9 bases had no gene match. The CDR3 totals 16 residues. CDR3 sequence reads: CASSPRGGRETDTQYF. Written as DNA, the CDR3 is TGCGCCAGCAGCCCCCGAGGCGGGAGGGAGACAGATACGCAGTATTTT.

The chain uses TRBV7-2 and TRBJ2-5; possibly TRBD1 for D (7 bases). The CDR3 covers 16 residues. Germline V gene sequence: CDR1 SGHTA, CDR2 FQGNSA. V was shortened by 2 bases and J by 5 bases, with 18 bases between the two germline ends. In nucleotides, the CDR3 is TGTGCCAGCAGCTTAAGTTGGAGGGGGCGCAGTGAGACCCAGTACTTC. Translation: CASSLSWRGRSETQYF.

This clone appeared a few times. The J gene is TRBJ2-2, the V gene TRBV27, with TRBD1 matching over 7 bases. V lost 10 bases to trimming and J lost 6 bases; unmatched junction nucleotides: 11. The CDR3 contains 14 residues. Per the germline V gene, CDR1 is MNHEY and CDR2 is SMNVEV (reference sequence). CDR3 amino acids: CATATGYLAGELFF. The CDR3, as DNA: TGTGCCACTGCGACAGGGTATTTGGCCGGGGAGCTGTTTTTT.